This TCR beta chain emerged from a study of blood T cell repertoires in COVID-19. Repertoires were generated with immunoSEQ multiplex PCR, while TCRdb's copy carries only in-frame clones and drops some. The sample has roughly 460,000 clones; around nine tenths are singletons. This clonotype was obtained from a man aged 18-30 years with COVID-19, enrolled during active disease. The sample taken for sequencing was peripheral blood.

The CDR3 reads CASSIVGGNEQYF. CDR3 coding DNA: TGTGCCAGTAGCATCGTGGGGGGTAACGAGCAGTACTTC. This rearrangement joins TRBV19 to TRBJ2-7, with D possibly TRBD2 on 6 matching bases. CDR1 is LNHDA, CDR2 SQIVND, per germline (reference sequence). Deletions cut 6 bases from V and 5 bases from J, with 14 bases between. The CDR3 covers 13 residues.